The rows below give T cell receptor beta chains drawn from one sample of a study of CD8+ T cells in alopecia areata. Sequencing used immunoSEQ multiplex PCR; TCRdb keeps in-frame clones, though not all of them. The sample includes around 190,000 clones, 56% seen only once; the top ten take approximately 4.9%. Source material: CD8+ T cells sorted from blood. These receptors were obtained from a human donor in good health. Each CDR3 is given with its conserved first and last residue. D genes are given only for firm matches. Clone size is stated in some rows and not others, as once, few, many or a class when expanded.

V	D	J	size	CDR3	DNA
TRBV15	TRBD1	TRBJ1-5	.	CATSSGQGVGQPQHF	TGTGCCACCAGCAGCGGACAGGGGGTGGGACAGCCCCAGCATTTT
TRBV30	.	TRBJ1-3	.	CAWSPDSSGNTIYF	TGTGCCTGGAGCCCGGACAGCTCTGGAAACACCATATATTTT
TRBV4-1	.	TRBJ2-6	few	CASSPGSLGWANVLTF	TGCGCCAGCAGCCCCGGATCCTTAGGATGGGCCAACGTCCTGACTTTC
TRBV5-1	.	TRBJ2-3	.	CASSYGWGFAQYF	TGCGCCAGCAGCTATGGATGGGGGTTTGCGCAGTATTTT
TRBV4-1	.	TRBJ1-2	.	CASSQAGGSSYGYTF	TGCGCCAGCAGCCAAGCCGGGGGCTCCAGCTATGGCTACACCTTC
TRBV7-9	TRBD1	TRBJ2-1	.	CASRPGTESFNEQFF	TGTGCCAGCAGACCCGGGACAGAGTCTTTCAATGAGCAGTTCTTC
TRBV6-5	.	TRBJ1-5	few	CASSYSEKRQPQHF	TGTGCCAGCAGTTACTCTGAAAAGCGTCAGCCCCAGCATTTT
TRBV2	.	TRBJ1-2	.	CASSRGGYGYTF	TGTGCCAGCAGCAGGGGCGGCTATGGCTACACCTTC
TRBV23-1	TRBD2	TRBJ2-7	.	CASSQVAGTTVHEQYF	TGCGCCAGCAGCCAAGTTGCGGGGACTACTGTCCACGAGCAGTACTTC
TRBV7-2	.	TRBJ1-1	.	CASSLVWNTEAFF	TGTGCCAGCAGCTTAGTTTGGAACACTGAAGCTTTCTTT
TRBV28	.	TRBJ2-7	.	CASSLSFSSYEQYF	TGTGCCAGCAGTTTATCGTTCAGCTCCTACGAGCAGTACTTC
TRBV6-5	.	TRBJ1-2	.	CASSSPPGVDYGYTF	TGTGCCAGCAGTTCCCCCCCAGGGGTAGACTATGGCTACACCTTC
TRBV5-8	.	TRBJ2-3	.	CASSLRFFGDTQYF	TGTGCCAGCAGCTTGCGGTTCTTTGGGGATACGCAGTATTTT
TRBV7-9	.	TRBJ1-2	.	CASSLAGLDGYTF	TGTGCCAGCAGCTTAGCAGGGTTGGATGGCTACACCTTC
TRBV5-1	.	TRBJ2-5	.	CASSARRSSGETQYF	TGCGCCAGCAGCGCCCGAAGGAGTTCCGGGGAGACCCAGTACTTC
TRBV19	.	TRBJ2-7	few	CASSVTVLESYEQYF	TGTGCCAGTAGTGTGACAGTCCTCGAAAGCTACGAGCAGTACTTC
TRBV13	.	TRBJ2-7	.	CASSLRTEIYEQYF	TGTGCCAGCAGCCTACGGACGGAAATCTACGAGCAGTACTTC
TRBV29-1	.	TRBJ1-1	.	CSVVEATGGGEAFF	TGCAGCGTTGTGGAGGCAACCGGAGGTGGTGAAGCTTTCTTT
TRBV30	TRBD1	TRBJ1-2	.	CAWSATGNYGYTF	TGTGCCTGGAGTGCGACAGGGAACTATGGCTACACCTTC
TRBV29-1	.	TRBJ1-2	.	CSVAGRPELEGYTF	TGCAGCGTTGCCGGTCGGCCCGAATTGGAGGGCTACACCTTC
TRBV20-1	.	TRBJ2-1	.	CSARDSFEQFF	TGCAGTGCGCGGGACAGTTTCGAACAGTTCTTC
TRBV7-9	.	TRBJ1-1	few	CASSSGRVAEAFF	TGTGCCAGCAGCTCCGGGCGCGTGGCTGAAGCTTTCTTT
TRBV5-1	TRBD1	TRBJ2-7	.	CASSLEAGGLYEQYF	TGCGCCAGCAGCTTGGAGGCAGGGGGCTTGTACGAGCAGTACTTC
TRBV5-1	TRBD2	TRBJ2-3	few	CASSFSGRQDTQYF	TGCGCCAGCAGCTTTAGCGGGCGGCAAGATACGCAGTATTTT
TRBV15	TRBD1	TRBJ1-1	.	CATGERTGNTEAFF	TGTGCCACTGGAGAACGGACAGGAAACACTGAAGCTTTCTTT
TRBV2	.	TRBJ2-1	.	CASTPLSLDNEQFF	TGTGCCAGCACCCCATTATCACTAGACAATGAGCAGTTCTTC
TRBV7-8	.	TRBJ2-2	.	CASRPLDSNTGELFF	TGTGCCAGCAGACCCTTGGACTCGAACACCGGGGAGCTGTTTTTT
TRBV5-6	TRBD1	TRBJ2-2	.	CASSTDRADTGELFF	TGTGCCAGCAGCACGGACAGGGCAGACACCGGGGAGCTGTTTTTT
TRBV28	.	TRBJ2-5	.	CASRLDKEGETQYF	TGTGCCAGCAGACTCGACAAGGAGGGGGAGACCCAGTACTTC
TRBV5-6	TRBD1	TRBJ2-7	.	CASSLGQGSYEQYF	TGTGCCAGCAGCTTGGGACAGGGCTCCTACGAGCAGTACTTC
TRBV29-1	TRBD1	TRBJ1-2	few	CSVLTGQAAGGYTF	TGCAGCGTCCTGACGGGACAGGCGGCGGGTGGCTACACCTTC
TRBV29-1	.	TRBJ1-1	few	CSARGGTEAFF	TGCAGCGCCAGAGGGGGGACTGAAGCTTTCTTT
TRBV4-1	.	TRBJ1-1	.	CASSRARGDTEAFF	TGCGCCAGCAGCCGGGCACGGGGGGACACTGAAGCTTTCTTT
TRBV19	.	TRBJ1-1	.	CATRGRAFITEAFF	TGTGCCACCCGAGGACGGGCATTCATCACTGAAGCTTTCTTT
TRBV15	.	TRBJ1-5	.	CATSNGSNQPQHF	TGTGCCACCAGCAACGGTAGCAATCAGCCCCAGCATTTT
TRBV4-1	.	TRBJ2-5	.	CASSQDRSTAETQYF	TGCGCCAGCAGCCAAGATCGTTCGACAGCGGAGACCCAGTACTTC